These T cell receptor beta chains were read from a single sample in a study of blood T cell repertoires in COVID-19. Repertoires were generated with immunoSEQ multiplex PCR, while TCRdb's copy carries only in-frame clones and drops some. The sample has fewer than 150,000 clones, 75% to 85% seen once; the top ten hold around 20%. Specimen: peripheral blood. The receptors originated from a man older than 75 with acute or convalescent COVID-19. Both conserved end residues are part of each CDR3. A D gene is named only where the DNA matches it firmly. Where a row states a size, it is once, few, many or the class of an expanded clone; other rows omit it.

d_call	j_call	v_call	clone_size	cdr3_aa	cdr3_nt
TRBD1	TRBJ1-1	TRBV5-1	NA	CASSPGQVNTEAFF	TGCGCCAGCAGCCCGGGACAGGTGAACACTGAAGCTTTCTTT
NA	TRBJ1-4	TRBV3-1/TRBV3-2	once	CASSPNRGAPPEKLFF	TGTGCCAGCAGCCCTAACCGGGGAGCTCCACCGGAAAAACTGTTTTTT
NA	TRBJ2-7	TRBV5-6	NA	CASSLLSGGPYEQYF	TGTGCCAGCAGCTTGTTATCAGGGGGGCCCTACGAGCAGTACTTC
NA	TRBJ2-1	TRBV5-1	NA	CASSPQGDSYNEQFF	TGCGCCAGCAGCCCGCAGGGCGACTCCTACAATGAGCAGTTCTTC
NA	TRBJ2-5	TRBV30	NA	CAWSGEVTQYF	TGTGCCTGGAGTGGAGAGGTGACCCAGTACTTC
NA	TRBJ1-3	TRBV6-6	NA	CASSPQMGGAVGNTIYF	TGTGCCAGCAGTCCACAGATGGGAGGGGCTGTTGGAAACACCATATATTTT
TRBD2	TRBJ2-3	TRBV3-1/TRBV3-2	NA	CASSQLAGGRTDTQYF	TGTGCCAGCAGCCAACTAGCGGGGGGGCGGACAGATACGCAGTATTTT
NA	TRBJ1-1	TRBV5-1	NA	CASRRQGGTEAFF	TGCGCCAGCAGGAGGCAGGGAGGTACTGAAGCTTTCTTT
TRBD2	TRBJ2-3	TRBV5-1	NA	CASSFTSGGFVDTQYF	TGCGCCAGCAGCTTTACTAGCGGGGGCTTTGTCGATACGCAGTATTTT
TRBD2	TRBJ2-7	TRBV27	NA	CASSLNGEGRQYF	TGTGCCAGCAGTTTAAATGGGGAGGGGCGGCAGTACTTC
NA	TRBJ2-7	TRBV12-3/TRBV12-4	NA	CASSSLVREQYF	TGTGCCAGCAGCTCTCTCGTGCGGGAGCAGTACTTC
NA	TRBJ2-1	TRBV7-3	medium-sized	CASSLRPAPGEQFF	TGTGCCAGCAGCTTAAGGCCCGCCCCAGGTGAGCAGTTCTTC
TRBD1	TRBJ1-5	TRBV19	NA	CASSFRDRVSEPQHF	TGTGCCAGTAGTTTCCGGGACAGGGTAAGTGAGCCCCAGCATTTT
TRBD1	TRBJ1-6	TRBV5-1	NA	CASSFGDSAHSPLHF	TGCGCCAGCAGCTTCGGGGACAGTGCCCATTCACCCCTCCACTTT
TRBD1	TRBJ1-6	TRBV19	NA	CASSIPGQGGLSPLHF	TGTGCCAGTAGTATTCCGGGACAGGGGGGTTTATCACCCCTCCACTTT
TRBD1	TRBJ2-7	TRBV18	NA	CASSPLGQGIYEQYF	TGTGCCAGCTCACCTTTGGGACAGGGGATATACGAGCAGTACTTC
TRBD2	TRBJ2-7	TRBV5-4	NA	CASSPGLAGGEQYF	TGTGCCAGCAGCCCAGGGCTAGCGGGGGGAGAGCAGTACTTC
TRBD1	TRBJ1-2	TRBV24-1	NA	CATSDPRGPDYGYTF	TGTGCCACCAGTGACCCCAGGGGGCCAGACTATGGCTACACCTTC
NA	TRBJ1-1	TRBV2	NA	CASSEDSYTEAFF	TGTGCCAGCAGTGAGGACAGCTACACTGAAGCTTTCTTT
NA	TRBJ2-7	TRBV15	NA	CATSRDSLSYEQYF	TGTGCCACCAGCAGAGATAGTTTATCCTACGAGCAGTACTTC
NA	TRBJ1-6	TRBV2	NA	CASSTGGAVNNSPLHF	TGTGCCAGCTCCACGGGGGGGGCAGTAAATAATTCACCCCTCCACTTT
TRBD2	TRBJ2-1	TRBV2	NA	CASRKLAGIYNEQFF	TGTGCCAGCAGGAAACTAGCGGGGATTTACAATGAGCAGTTCTTC
NA	TRBJ2-4	TRBV19	NA	CASSTGTSLKNIQYF	TGTGCCAGTAGTACCGGGACAAGCCTCAAAAACATTCAGTACTTC
TRBD1	TRBJ1-1	TRBV6-6	few	CASSWTGEPAFF	TGTGCCAGCAGCTGGACAGGAGAACCGGCTTTCTTT
TRBD1	TRBJ2-5	TRBV19	NA	CASSPRTGTALGETQYF	TGTGCCAGTAGTCCCCGAACCGGGACAGCGTTAGGAGAGACCCAGTACTTC
TRBD1	TRBJ1-2	TRBV5-4	NA	CASSYTGALGYTF	TGTGCCAGCAGCTACACAGGGGCGTTAGGCTACACCTTC
TRBD1	TRBJ2-5	TRBV18	NA	CASSRGTGVETQYF	TGTGCCAGCTCACGTGGGACAGGGGTAGAGACCCAGTACTTC
TRBD1	TRBJ2-5	TRBV7-2	NA	CASSLARGPKRETQYF	TGTGCCAGCAGCTTAGCGAGGGGGCCGAAACGAGAGACCCAGTACTTC
NA	TRBJ1-2	TRBV30	NA	CAWRRAGVYGYTF	TGTGCCTGGAGGCGGGCAGGGGTCTATGGCTACACCTTC
TRBD2	TRBJ2-3	TRBV19	NA	CASSMVTASGGTDTQYF	TGTGCCAGTAGTATGGTAACTGCTAGCGGGGGCACAGATACGCAGTATTTT
NA	TRBJ1-6	TRBV10-1	NA	CASSECRANSPLHF	TGCGCCAGCAGTGAGTGCAGGGCGAATTCACCCCTCCACTTT
NA	TRBJ2-7	TRBV14	NA	CASSHTYEQYF	TGTGCCAGCAGCCATACCTACGAGCAGTACTTC
NA	TRBJ2-5	TRBV7-2	NA	CASGGIGTQYF	TGTGCCAGCGGGGGGATCGGGACCCAGTACTTC
NA	TRBJ1-1	TRBV4-1	NA	CASSQVLEGTEAFF	TGCGCCAGCAGCCAAGTTCTAGAGGGCACTGAAGCTTTCTTT
TRBD2	TRBJ2-2	TRBV19	once	CAGRETSTGELFF	TGCGCGGGGAGGGAAACGAGCACCGGGGAGCTGTTTTTT
TRBD2	TRBJ2-5	TRBV7-8	NA	CASRRLAGRAQETQYF	TGTGCCAGCAGACGACTAGCGGGGCGCGCACAAGAGACCCAGTACTTC
NA	TRBJ2-5	TRBV5-1	NA	CASSFTAQETQYF	TGCGCCAGCAGCTTTACAGCACAAGAGACCCAGTACTTC
NA	TRBJ2-6	TRBV3-1/TRBV3-2	NA	CASSQSRARASSGANVLTF	TGTGCCAGCAGCCAAAGCCGGGCCAGGGCAAGCTCTGGGGCCAACGTCCTGACTTTC
TRBD2	TRBJ2-3	TRBV6-5	NA	CASSYRLAGGTDTQYF	TGTGCCAGCAGTTACCGACTAGCGGGGGGTACAGATACGCAGTATTTT
TRBD2	TRBJ2-1	TRBV7-2	NA	CASSLASGANEQFF	TGTGCCAGCAGCTTAGCGAGCGGGGCCAATGAGCAGTTCTTC